The T cell receptor (beta chain) described here comes from a study of identical twins. The CDR3 extends over 16 amino acids. The germline V gene has CDR1 LGHNA and CDR2 YNFKEQ. Trimming took 1 base from V and 8 from J, leaving 20 bases between them. TCRdb reanalysed the 5' RACE reads using MiXCR and keeps one entry per CDR3 protein. The sample has some 260,000 distinct CDR3 sequences, around 15% seen once. The chain carries TRBV4-2 and TRBJ1-1; D is uncertain. Sequenced input: memory (CD45RO+) T cells sorted from blood. The receptor's source is a woman younger than 35 in good health. The chain's CDR3 is CASSQARASETKEAFF. CDR3 bases: TGTGCCAGCAGCCAAGCAAGAGCCTCGGAAACAAAAGAAGCTTTCTTT.